This T cell receptor beta chain was recovered during a study of blood T cell repertoires in COVID-19. Overall study context: Nucleic acid was either cDNA or gDNA, and it came from T cells, B-cell-depleted T cells, or PBMCs.

Grouping used clinical history reported by participants in a survey and questionnaire. The study counted Cohort 3 donors as recovered given two negative PCRs, clearance, or symptom resolution. This table comes from immunoSEQ multiplex PCR, and its TCRdb copy is limited to in-frame clones, with some not included. The sample holds some 130,000 clones, roughly 75% seen once. The germline V gene encodes CDR1 SGHNT and CDR2 YYREEE (reference sequence). The V and J ends lost 4 bases and 6 bases, in that order; junction bases with no gene match: 12. This CDR3 has 16 residues. This sequence originates from a woman between 50 and 59 years old who had recovered from COVID-19. This chain links TRBV5-4 with TRBJ1-4; 7 bases fit TRBD1. The sequenced sample consisted of PBMCs or T cells enriched from blood (not recorded which). CDR3 bases: TGTGCCAGCAGCGGGCCATCGGGCCAGGGGGATGAAAAACTGTTTTTT. This gives the protein CASSGPSGQGDEKLFF.